Detailed here is one TCR beta chain. Its antigen remains unidentified. This record belongs to a study of shared clonotypes between healthy human individuals. Study results and caveats: Generation of non-shared clonotypes was less probable than generation of clonotypes shared by all four donors.

The CD4+ fraction was divided into a CD45RA+ naive subset and a CD45RA-negative memory subset. Method: immunoSEQ multiplex PCR; TCRdb's copy keeps in-frame clones and lacks some. The profile shows about 2 million clones, about 95% of them singletons. The CDR3 runs to 15 residues. The V end lost 4 bases, the J end lost 0 bases, and 12 bases lay between the germline ends. The V gene's germline CDR1 is SGHDT and CDR2 YYEEEE. V gene TRBV5-6 combines with J gene TRBJ2-3; D is uncertain. What was sequenced was naive CD4+ T cells sorted from blood. The subset: CD45RA+ positively selected. The source of this sequence is a man in his late teens or twenties in good health. This CDR3 is CASSQFTASTDTQYF. As DNA, the CDR3 is TGTGCCAGCAGCCAGTTTACAGCTAGCACAGATACGCAGTATTTT.